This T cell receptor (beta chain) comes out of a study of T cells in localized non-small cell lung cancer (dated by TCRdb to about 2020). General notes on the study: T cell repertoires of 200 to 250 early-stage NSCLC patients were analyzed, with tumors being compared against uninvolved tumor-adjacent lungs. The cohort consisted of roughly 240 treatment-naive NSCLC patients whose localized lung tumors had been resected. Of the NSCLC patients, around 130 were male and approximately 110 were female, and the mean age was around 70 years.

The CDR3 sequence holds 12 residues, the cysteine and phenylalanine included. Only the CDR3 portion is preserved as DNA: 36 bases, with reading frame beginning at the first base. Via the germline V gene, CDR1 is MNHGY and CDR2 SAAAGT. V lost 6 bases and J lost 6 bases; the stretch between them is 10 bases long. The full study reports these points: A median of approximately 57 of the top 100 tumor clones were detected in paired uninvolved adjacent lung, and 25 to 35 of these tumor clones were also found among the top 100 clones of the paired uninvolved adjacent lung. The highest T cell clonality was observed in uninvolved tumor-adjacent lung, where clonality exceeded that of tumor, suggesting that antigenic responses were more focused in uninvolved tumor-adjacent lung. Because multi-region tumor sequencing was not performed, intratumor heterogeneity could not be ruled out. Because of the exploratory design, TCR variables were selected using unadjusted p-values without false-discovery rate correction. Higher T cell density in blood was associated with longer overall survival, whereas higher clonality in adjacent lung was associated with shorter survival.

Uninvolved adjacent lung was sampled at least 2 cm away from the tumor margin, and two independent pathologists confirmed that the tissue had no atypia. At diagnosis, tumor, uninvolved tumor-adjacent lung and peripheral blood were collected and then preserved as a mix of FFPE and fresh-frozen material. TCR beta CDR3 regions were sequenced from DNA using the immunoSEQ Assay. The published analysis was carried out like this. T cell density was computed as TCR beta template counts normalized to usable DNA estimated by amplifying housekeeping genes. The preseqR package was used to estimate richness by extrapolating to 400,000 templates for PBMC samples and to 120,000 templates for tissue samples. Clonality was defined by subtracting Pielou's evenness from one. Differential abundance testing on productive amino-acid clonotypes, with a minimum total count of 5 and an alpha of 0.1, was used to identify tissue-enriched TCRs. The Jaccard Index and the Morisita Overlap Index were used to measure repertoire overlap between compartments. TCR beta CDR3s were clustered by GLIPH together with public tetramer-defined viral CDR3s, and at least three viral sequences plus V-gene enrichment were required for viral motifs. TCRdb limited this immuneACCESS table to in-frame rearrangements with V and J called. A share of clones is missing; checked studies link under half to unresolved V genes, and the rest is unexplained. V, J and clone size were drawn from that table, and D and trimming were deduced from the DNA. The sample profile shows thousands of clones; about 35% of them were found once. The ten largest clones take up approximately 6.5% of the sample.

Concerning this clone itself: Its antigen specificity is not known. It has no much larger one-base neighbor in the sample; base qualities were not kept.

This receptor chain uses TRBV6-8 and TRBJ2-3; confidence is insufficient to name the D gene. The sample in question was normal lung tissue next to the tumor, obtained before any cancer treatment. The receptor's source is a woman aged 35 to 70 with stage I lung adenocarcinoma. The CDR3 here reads CASSPSGDTQYF. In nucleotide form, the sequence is TGTGCCAGCAGCCCCTCTGGGGATACGCAGTATTTT.